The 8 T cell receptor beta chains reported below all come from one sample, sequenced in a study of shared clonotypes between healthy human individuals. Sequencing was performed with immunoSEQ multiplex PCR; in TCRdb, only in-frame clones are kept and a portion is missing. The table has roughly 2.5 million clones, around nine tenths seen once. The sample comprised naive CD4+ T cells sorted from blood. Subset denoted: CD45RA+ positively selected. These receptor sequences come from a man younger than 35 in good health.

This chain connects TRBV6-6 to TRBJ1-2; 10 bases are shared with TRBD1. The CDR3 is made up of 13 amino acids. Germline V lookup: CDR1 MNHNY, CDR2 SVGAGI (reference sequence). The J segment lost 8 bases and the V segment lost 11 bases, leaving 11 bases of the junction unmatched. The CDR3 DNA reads TGTGCCGTTCGAACCGGGACAGGGGTCGGCTACACCTTC. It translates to CAVRTGTGVGYTF.

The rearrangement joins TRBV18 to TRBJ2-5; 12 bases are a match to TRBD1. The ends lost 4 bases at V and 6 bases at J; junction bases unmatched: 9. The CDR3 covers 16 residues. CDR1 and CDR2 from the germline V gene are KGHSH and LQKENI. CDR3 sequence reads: CASSLTVGQGAKTQYF. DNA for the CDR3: TGTGCCAGCTCACTAACCGTGGGACAGGGGGCAAAGACCCAGTACTTC. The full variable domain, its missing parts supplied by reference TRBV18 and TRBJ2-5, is NAGVMQNPRHLVRRRGQEARLRCSPMKGHSHVYWYRQLPEEGLKFMVYLQKENIIDESGMPKERFSAEFPKEGPSILRIQQVVRGDSAAYFCASSLTVGQGAKTQYFGPGTRLLVL.

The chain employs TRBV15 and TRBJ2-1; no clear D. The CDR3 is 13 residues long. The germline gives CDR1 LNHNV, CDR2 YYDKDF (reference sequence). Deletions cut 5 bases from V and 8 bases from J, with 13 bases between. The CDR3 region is CATSGPHVDEQFF. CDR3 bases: TGTGCCACCAGCGGGCCGCATGTAGATGAGCAGTTCTTC.

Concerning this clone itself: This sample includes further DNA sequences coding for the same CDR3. The CDR3 nucleotides are TGTGCCAGCAGCCCCCAAGGCACAGATACGCAGTATTTT. Translating it yields CASSPQGTDTQYF. The chain has TRBV2 and TRBJ2-3; unclear D gene. Germline V CDR1 and CDR2: SNHLY, FYNNEI. This CDR3 is 13 amino acids long. V shed 6 bases and J shed 1 base, with 8 bases lying between them.

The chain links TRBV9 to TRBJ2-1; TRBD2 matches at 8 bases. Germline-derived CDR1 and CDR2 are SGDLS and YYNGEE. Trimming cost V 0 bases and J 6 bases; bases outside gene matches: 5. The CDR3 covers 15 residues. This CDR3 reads CASSVAAGGGNEQFF. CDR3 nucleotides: TGTGCCAGCAGCGTAGCGGCGGGAGGAGGCAATGAGCAGTTCTTC.

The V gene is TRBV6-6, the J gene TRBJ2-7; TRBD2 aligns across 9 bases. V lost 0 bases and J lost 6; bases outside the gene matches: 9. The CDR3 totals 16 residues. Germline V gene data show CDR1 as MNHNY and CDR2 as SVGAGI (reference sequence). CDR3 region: CASSYSRPAGGSEQYF. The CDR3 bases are TGTGCCAGCAGTTACTCGAGGCCAGCGGGAGGATCCGAGCAGTACTTC.

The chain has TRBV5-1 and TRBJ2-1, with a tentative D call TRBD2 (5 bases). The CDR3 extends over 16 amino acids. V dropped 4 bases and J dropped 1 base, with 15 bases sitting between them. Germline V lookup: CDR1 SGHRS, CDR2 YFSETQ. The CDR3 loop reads CASSGETGRSYNEQFF. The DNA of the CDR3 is TGCGCCAGCAGCGGCGAGACGGGGAGATCCTACAATGAGCAGTTCTTC.

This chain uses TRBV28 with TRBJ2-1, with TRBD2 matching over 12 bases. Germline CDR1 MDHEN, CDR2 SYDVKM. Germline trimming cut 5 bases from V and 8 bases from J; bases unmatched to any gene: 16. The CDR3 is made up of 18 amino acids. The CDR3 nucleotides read TGTGCCAGCAGTCCCTGGACTAGCGGGGACATACTAGGGGATGAGCAGTTCTTC. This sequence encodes CASSPWTSGDILGDEQFF. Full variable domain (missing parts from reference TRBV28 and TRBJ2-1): DVKVTQSSRYLVKRTGEKVFLECVQDMDHENMFWYRQDPGLGLRLIYFSYDVKMKEKGDIPEGYSVSREKKERFSLILESASTNQTSMYLCASSPWTSGDILGDEQFFGPGTRLTVL.